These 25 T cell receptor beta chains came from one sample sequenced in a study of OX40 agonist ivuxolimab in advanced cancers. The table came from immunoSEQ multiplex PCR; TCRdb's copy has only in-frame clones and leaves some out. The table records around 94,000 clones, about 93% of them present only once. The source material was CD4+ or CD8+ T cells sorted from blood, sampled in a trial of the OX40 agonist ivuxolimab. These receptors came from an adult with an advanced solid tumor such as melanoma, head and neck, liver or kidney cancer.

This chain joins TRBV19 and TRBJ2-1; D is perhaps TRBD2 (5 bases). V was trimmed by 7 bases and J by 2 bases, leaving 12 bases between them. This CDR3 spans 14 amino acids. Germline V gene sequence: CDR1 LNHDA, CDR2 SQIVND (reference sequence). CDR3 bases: TGTGCCAGTACCCCGGGGATCGCCTACAATGAGCAGTTCTTC. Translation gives CASTPGIAYNEQFF.

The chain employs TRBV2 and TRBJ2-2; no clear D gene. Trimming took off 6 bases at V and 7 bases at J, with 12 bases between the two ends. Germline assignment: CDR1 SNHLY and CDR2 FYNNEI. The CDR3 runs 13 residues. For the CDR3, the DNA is TGTGCCAGCAGGGATAATTTCCGCGGGGAGCTGTTTTTT. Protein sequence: CASRDNFRGELFF. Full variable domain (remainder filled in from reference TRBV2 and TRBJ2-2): EPEVTQTPSHQVTQMGQEVILRCVPISNHLYFYWYRQILGQKVEFLVSFYNNEISEKSEIFDDQFSVERPDGSNFTLKIRSTKLEDSAMYFCASRDNFRGELFFGEGSRLTVL.

The CDR3 region has the DNA TGTGCCAGTAGTATAACCGGGACAGGCGACTACGAGCAGTACTTC. It yields the protein CASSITGTGDYEQYF. V usage is TRBV19 and J usage is TRBJ2-7, with 8 bases lining up with TRBD1. The CDR3 covers 15 residues. V shed 2 bases and J 3 bases; nucleotides not matched to a gene: 6. Germline loops: CDR1 LNHDA, CDR2 SQIVND (reference sequence).

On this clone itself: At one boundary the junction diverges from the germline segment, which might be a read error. CDR3 in amino acids: CASRLDRGNYNEQFF. CDR3 nucleotide sequence: TGCGCCAGCAGGTTGGACAGGGGGAACTACAATGAGCAGTTCTTC. The gene calls are TRBV5-1 and TRBJ2-1; TRBD1 aligns across 10 bases. Looked up from germline, CDR1 is SGHRS and CDR2 is YFSETQ. This CDR3 has 15 residues.

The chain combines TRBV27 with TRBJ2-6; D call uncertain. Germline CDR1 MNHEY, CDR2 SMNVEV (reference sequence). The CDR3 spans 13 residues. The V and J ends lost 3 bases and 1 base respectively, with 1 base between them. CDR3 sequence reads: CASSFSGANVLTF. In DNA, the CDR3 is TGTGCCAGCAGTTTTTCTGGGGCCAACGTCCTGACTTTC.

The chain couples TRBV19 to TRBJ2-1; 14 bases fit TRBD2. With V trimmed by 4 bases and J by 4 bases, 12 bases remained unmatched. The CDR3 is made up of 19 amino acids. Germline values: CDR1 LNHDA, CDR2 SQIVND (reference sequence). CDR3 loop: CASSTLGLAGGPKYNEQFF. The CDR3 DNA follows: TGTGCCAGTAGTACCCTAGGACTAGCGGGAGGACCTAAGTACAATGAGCAGTTCTTC.

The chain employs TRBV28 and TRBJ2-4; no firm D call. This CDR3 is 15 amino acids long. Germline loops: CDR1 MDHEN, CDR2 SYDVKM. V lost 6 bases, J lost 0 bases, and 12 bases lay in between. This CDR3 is CASSFASVAKNIQYF. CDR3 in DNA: TGTGCCAGCAGCTTCGCATCAGTAGCCAAAAACATTCAGTACTTC.

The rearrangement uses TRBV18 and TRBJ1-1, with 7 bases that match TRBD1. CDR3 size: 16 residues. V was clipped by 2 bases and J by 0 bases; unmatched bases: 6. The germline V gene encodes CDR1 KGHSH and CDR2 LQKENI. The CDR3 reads CASSPYRGELNTEAFF. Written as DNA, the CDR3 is TGTGCCAGCTCACCATACAGGGGTGAACTGAACACTGAAGCTTTCTTT.

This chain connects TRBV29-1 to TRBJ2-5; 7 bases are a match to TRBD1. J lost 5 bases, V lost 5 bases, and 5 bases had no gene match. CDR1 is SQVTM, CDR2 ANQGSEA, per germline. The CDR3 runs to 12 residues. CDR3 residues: CSVRGGWETQYF. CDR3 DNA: TGCAGCGTTAGAGGGGGCTGGGAGACCCAGTACTTC.

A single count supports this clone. The CDR3, as DNA: TGTGCCAGCAGCCCTAGCGGTCCCTACAATGAGCAGTTCTTC. Protein sequence: CASSPSGPYNEQFF. The chain couples TRBV7-3 to TRBJ2-1; 7 nucleotides agree with TRBD2. Germline CDR1 is SGHTA and CDR2 is FQGTGA. V trimming: 5 bases; J trimming: 2 bases; junction bases outside the gene matches: 3. This CDR3 is built from 14 residues.

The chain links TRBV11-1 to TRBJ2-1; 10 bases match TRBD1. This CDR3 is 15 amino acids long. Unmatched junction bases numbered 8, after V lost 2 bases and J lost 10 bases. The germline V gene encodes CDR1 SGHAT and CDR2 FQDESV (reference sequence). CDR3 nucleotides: TGTGCCAGCAGCTTATCCTTGGACAGGGGGTACGAGCAGTTCTTC. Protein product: CASSLSLDRGYEQFF. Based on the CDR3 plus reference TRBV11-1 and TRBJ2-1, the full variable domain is EAEVAQSPRYKITEKSQAVAFWCDPISGHATLYWYRQILGQGPELLVQFQDESVVDDSQLPKDRFSAERLKGVDSTLKIQPAELGDSAMYLCASSLSLDRGYEQFFGPGTRLTVL.

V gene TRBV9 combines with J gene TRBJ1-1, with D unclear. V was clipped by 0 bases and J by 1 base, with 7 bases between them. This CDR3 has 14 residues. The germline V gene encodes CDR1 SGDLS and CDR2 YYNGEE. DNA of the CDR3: TGTGCCAGCAGCGTAGGCAGCCGGAACACTGAAGCTTTCTTT. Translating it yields CASSVGSRNTEAFF. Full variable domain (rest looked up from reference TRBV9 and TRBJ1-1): DSGVTQTPKHLITATGQRVTLRCSPRSGDLSVYWYQQSLDQGLQFLIQYYNGEERAKGNILERFSAQQFPDLHSELNLSSLELGDSALYFCASSVGSRNTEAFFGQGTRLTVV.

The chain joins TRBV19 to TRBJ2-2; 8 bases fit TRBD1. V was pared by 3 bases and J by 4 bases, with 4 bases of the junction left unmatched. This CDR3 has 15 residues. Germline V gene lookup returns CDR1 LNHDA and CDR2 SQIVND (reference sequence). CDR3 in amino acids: CASSIPGQATGELFF. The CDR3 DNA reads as TGTGCCAGTAGTATCCCGGGACAGGCCACCGGGGAGCTGTTTTTT.

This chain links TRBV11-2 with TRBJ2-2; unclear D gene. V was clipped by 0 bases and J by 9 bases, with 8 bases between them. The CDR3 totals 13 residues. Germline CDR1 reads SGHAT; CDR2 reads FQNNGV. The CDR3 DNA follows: TGTGCCAGCAGCTTAGATCCGCACAGGGAGCTGTTTTTT. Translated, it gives CASSLDPHRELFF.

In DNA form, the CDR3 reads TGTGCCAGCAGCCTCACGGGCCATACTGAAGCTTTCTTT. Amino acid sequence: CASSLTGHTEAFF. The chain has TRBV6-5 and TRBJ1-1; D unresolved. Trimming removed 6 bases at V and 5 bases at J, with 13 bases between. CDR1 and CDR2 from the germline V gene are MNHEY and SVGAGI. There are 13 residues in the CDR3.

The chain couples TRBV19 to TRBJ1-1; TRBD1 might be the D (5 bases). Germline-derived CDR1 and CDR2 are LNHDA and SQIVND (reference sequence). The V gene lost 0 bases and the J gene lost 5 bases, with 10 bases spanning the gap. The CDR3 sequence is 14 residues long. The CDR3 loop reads CASSIELGGTEAFF. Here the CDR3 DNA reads TGTGCCAGTAGTATAGAGTTGGGGGGTACTGAAGCTTTCTTT.

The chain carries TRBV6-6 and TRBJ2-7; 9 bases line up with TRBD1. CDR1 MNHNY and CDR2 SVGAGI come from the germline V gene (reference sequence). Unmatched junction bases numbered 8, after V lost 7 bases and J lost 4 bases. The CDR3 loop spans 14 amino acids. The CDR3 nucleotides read TGTGCCAGCATCCGGGACAGGGATGGTTACGAGCAGTACTTC. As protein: CASIRDRDGYEQYF.

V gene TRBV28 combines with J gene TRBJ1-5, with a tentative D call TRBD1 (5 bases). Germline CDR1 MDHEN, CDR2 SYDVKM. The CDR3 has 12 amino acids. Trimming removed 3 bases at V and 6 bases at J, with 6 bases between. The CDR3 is CASSLGGQPQHF. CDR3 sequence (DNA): TGTGCCAGCAGTTTGGGGGGTCAGCCCCAGCATTTT.

In nucleotides, the CDR3 is TGTGCCAGCAGTAAGACTCGGGTGAGCTCCCAGTACTTC. It encodes CASSKTRVSSQYF. J is TRBJ2-5 and V is TRBV6-5; D is undetermined. The CDR3 contains 13 residues. The germline V and J ends were trimmed by 5 bases and 9 bases, with 16 bases remaining between them. Looked up from germline, CDR1 is MNHEY and CDR2 is SVGAGI.

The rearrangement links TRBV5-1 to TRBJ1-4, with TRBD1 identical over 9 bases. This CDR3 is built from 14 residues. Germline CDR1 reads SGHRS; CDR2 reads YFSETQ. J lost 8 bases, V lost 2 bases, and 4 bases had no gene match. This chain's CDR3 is CASSLQGAREKLFF. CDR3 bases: TGCGCCAGCAGCTTACAGGGGGCCAGAGAAAAACTGTTTTTT.

The CDR3 spells CASSRGRGAGSYEQYF. As DNA, the CDR3 is TGTGCCAGTAGTAGGGGGAGGGGGGCAGGCTCCTACGAGCAGTACTTC. J is TRBJ2-7 and V is TRBV19; TRBD2 is a possible D gene (7 bases). The germline V gene has CDR1 LNHDA and CDR2 SQIVND (reference sequence). Trimming took 4 bases from V and 0 from J, leaving 16 bases between them. The CDR3 covers 16 residues.

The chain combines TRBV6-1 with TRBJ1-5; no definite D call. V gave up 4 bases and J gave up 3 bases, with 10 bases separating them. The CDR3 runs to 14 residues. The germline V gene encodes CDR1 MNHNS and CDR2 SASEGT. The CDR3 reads CASSVRTDNQPQHF. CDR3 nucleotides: TGTGCCAGCAGTGTCCGGACGGACAATCAGCCCCAGCATTTT.

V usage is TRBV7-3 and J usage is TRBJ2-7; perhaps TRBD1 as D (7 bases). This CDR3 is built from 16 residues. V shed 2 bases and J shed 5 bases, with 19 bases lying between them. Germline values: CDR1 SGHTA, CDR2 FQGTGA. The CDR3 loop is CASSLGLNRGLHEQYF. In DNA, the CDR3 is TGTGCCAGCAGCTTAGGGTTGAACAGGGGACTCCACGAGCAGTACTTC.

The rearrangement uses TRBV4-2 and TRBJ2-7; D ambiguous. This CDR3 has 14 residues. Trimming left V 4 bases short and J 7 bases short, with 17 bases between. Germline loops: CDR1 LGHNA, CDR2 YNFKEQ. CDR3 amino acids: CASSPTRVPREQYF. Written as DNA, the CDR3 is TGTGCCAGCAGCCCAACAAGGGTGCCCAGGGAGCAGTACTTC.

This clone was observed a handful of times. DNA for the CDR3: TGTGCCAGCAGTTTACTCGGCAGGGGCCAAGAGACCCAGTACTTC. Translating it yields CASSLLGRGQETQYF. The chain is built from TRBV28 and TRBJ2-5; D possibly corresponds to TRBD1 (6 bases). Germline loops: CDR1 MDHEN, CDR2 SYDVKM. Trimming removed 2 bases at V and 1 base at J, with 11 bases between. The length of the CDR3 is 15 residues.